This is a list of T cell receptor beta chains from one sample in a study of cytomegalovirus exposure and HLA in healthy donors. Assay used: immunoSEQ multiplex PCR; TCRdb lists only in-frame clones, some missing. The table shows some 70,000 clones, with 55% to 65% occurring only once. Source material: PBMCs. The origin of the receptors is a woman aged 45 to 65 in good health and CMV-seronegative. CDR3s include the opening cysteine and the closing phenylalanine or tryptophan. A D gene is named only where the DNA matches it firmly. Clone size appears in some rows only: once, few, many, or a class for an expanded clone.

D: NA
V: TRBV7-9
size: few
J: TRBJ1-1
DNA: TGTGCCAGCAGCGTCAGGGTGAACACTGAAGCTTTCTTT
CDR3: CASSVRVNTEAFF

D: NA
V: TRBV7-3
size: NA
J: TRBJ2-5
DNA: TGTGCCAGCAGCTTAACGCGTGGAGCGGAGACCCAGTACTTC
CDR3: CASSLTRGAETQYF

D: NA
V: TRBV5-4
size: NA
J: TRBJ2-7
DNA: TGTGCCAGCAGAACCGGGACTCGCGGCGAGCAGTACTTC
CDR3: CASRTGTRGEQYF

D: NA
V: TRBV2
size: NA
J: TRBJ1-2
DNA: TGTGCCAGCAGTGATGTAGCAGCCTATGGCTACACCTTC
CDR3: CASSDVAAYGYTF

D: TRBD1
V: TRBV5-6
size: NA
J: TRBJ2-3
DNA: TGTGCCAGCAGCTCCCGGGACAGGTCCCCAGATACGCAGTATTTT
CDR3: CASSSRDRSPDTQYF

D: NA
V: TRBV6-5
size: NA
J: TRBJ2-7
DNA: TGTGCCAGCTCAGCGTCACTGTCAGGGGCCTTGGAGCAGTACTTC
CDR3: CASSASLSGALEQYF

D: TRBD1
V: TRBV29-1
size: NA
J: TRBJ1-1
DNA: TGCAGCGCCGAAGGTACAGGGGAAACTGAAGCTTTCTTT
CDR3: CSAEGTGETEAFF

D: TRBD2
V: TRBV2
size: NA
J: TRBJ2-5
DNA: TGTGCCAGCAGTGACCTAGCGGGAGAGACCCAGTACTTC
CDR3: CASSDLAGETQYF

D: TRBD2
V: TRBV18
size: NA
J: TRBJ2-5
DNA: TGTGCCAGCTCACCGGGACTAGCGGGGCTGGAGACCCAGTACTTC
CDR3: CASSPGLAGLETQYF

D: TRBD2
V: TRBV29-1
size: NA
J: TRBJ2-2
DNA: TGCAGCGCGGGACCGGGACTATACACCGGGGAGCTGTTTTTT
CDR3: CSAGPGLYTGELFF

D: NA
V: TRBV2
size: NA
J: TRBJ2-5
DNA: TGTGCCAGCAGGTCGGGAGCTCCACAAGAGACCCAGTACTTC
CDR3: CASRSGAPQETQYF

D: TRBD2
V: TRBV5-1
size: few
J: TRBJ2-7
DNA: TGCGCCAGCAGCTTGAGGGGGACTAGCGGGAATCTCAACCTGGGGGAGCAGTACTTC
CDR3: CASSLRGTSGNLNLGEQYF

D: NA
V: TRBV7-2
size: NA
J: TRBJ2-7
DNA: TGTGCCAGCAGCATGGACAGCAACTCCTACGAGCAGTACTTC
CDR3: CASSMDSNSYEQYF

D: NA
V: TRBV9
size: NA
J: TRBJ1-2
DNA: TGTGCCAGCAGCGTAGTGACAGGCGCCCTGCACTATGGCTACACCTTC
CDR3: CASSVVTGALHYGYTF